Listed below are T cell receptor beta chains from one sample, sequenced in a study of regulatory T cells in long-lasting Graves disease. TCRdb fed the multiplex PCR reads into MiXCR, producing one record per CDR3 protein. The sample shows about 620,000 distinct CDR3 sequences, under 20% of them seen only once. This same sample was also taken into another study, of T cells in Graves' hyperthyroidism and ophthalmopathy.

This material consisted of peripheral blood mononuclear cells (PBMCs), taken at new diagnosis, from a patient treated with antithyroid drugs. All receptors come from a young woman with Graves disease. Each CDR3 is given with its conserved first and last residue. A D gene is named only where the DNA matches it firmly. Size is stated for part of the rows, as once, few or many counts, or as a class when the clone is expanded.

CDR3 DNA: TGTGCCAGCAGCGTAGACCCAGGGACCTATGGCTACACCTTC
CDR3 protein: CASSVDPGTYGYTF
D gene: .
clone size: .
V gene: TRBV9
J gene: TRBJ1-2

CDR3 DNA: TGTGCCAGTAGGTTGCCGGGACAGGGGCAAAAGAGCACTGAAGCTTTCTTT
CDR3 protein: CASRLPGQGQKSTEAFF
D gene: TRBD1
clone size: many
V gene: TRBV19
J gene: TRBJ1-1

CDR3 DNA: TGTGCCAGCAGCCCAGGGACAGGGGGTGGAAACACCATATATTTT
CDR3 protein: CASSPGTGGGNTIYF
D gene: TRBD1
clone size: few
V gene: TRBV3-1
J gene: TRBJ1-3

CDR3 DNA: TGTGCCAGCACCCGGCAACGAGACTATGGCTACACCTTC
CDR3 protein: CASTRQRDYGYTF
D gene: .
clone size: many
V gene: TRBV28
J gene: TRBJ1-2

CDR3 DNA: TGTGCCAGCAGCTTAGGCTTAGGCCAGCCCCAGCATTTT
CDR3 protein: CASSLGLGQPQHF
D gene: .
clone size: many
V gene: TRBV7-8
J gene: TRBJ1-5

CDR3 DNA: TGTGCCAGCAGACCAACAGCGGGAAGGACCCCCCTTGGCTCCTACAATGAGCAGTTCTTC
CDR3 protein: CASRPTAGRTPLGSYNEQFF
D gene: TRBD2
clone size: many
V gene: TRBV6-1
J gene: TRBJ2-1

CDR3 DNA: TGTGCCAGCAGGGAAGAGAGTAGCGGGATAGGGAATGAGCAGTTCTTC
CDR3 protein: CASREESSGIGNEQFF
D gene: TRBD2
clone size: many
V gene: TRBV6-1
J gene: TRBJ2-1

CDR3 DNA: TGTGCCAGCAGTTTACAGGTCAGTTACAATGAGCAGTTCTTC
CDR3 protein: CASSLQVSYNEQFF
D gene: .
clone size: few
V gene: TRBV12-3/TRBV12-4
J gene: TRBJ2-1

CDR3 DNA: TGCAGTGCTAGTCCCGGCTTCCACAATGAGCAGTTCTTC
CDR3 protein: CSASPGFHNEQFF
D gene: .
clone size: .
V gene: TRBV20-1
J gene: TRBJ2-1

CDR3 DNA: TGTGCTGTGGTTGGCGGGGAGCATGAAAAACTGTTTTTT
CDR3 protein: CAVVGGEHEKLFF
D gene: .
clone size: few
V gene: TRBV30
J gene: TRBJ1-4

CDR3 DNA: TGTGCCAGCAGCTTCTCGGCGGAACATCCCTACACCTTC
CDR3 protein: CASSFSAEHPYTF
D gene: .
clone size: few
V gene: TRBV7-6
J gene: TRBJ1-2

CDR3 DNA: TGTGCCAGCAGTTTGACGGTCGGTTCACCCCTCCACTTT
CDR3 protein: CASSLTVGSPLHF
D gene: .
clone size: many
V gene: TRBV28
J gene: TRBJ1-6

CDR3 DNA: TGCAGTGCTCTCCGGACAGGGAACGTTGGCTACACCTTC
CDR3 protein: CSALRTGNVGYTF
D gene: TRBD1
clone size: .
V gene: TRBV20-1
J gene: TRBJ1-2

CDR3 DNA: TGTGCCTGGAGTCGGGACAGGCTAGTAGATACGCAGTATTTT
CDR3 protein: CAWSRDRLVDTQYF
D gene: TRBD1
clone size: many
V gene: TRBV30
J gene: TRBJ2-3

CDR3 DNA: TGTGCCTGGAGAAAACAGCTTAATGAAAAACTGTTTTTT
CDR3 protein: CAWRKQLNEKLFF
D gene: .
clone size: few
V gene: TRBV30
J gene: TRBJ1-4

CDR3 DNA: TGTGCCAGCAGCTTCGGGGGATTACGGGGCTACACCTTC
CDR3 protein: CASSFGGLRGYTF
D gene: .
clone size: many
V gene: TRBV7-9
J gene: TRBJ1-2

CDR3 DNA: TGTGCCAGCAGTTCCACCGGCCCGGGCGAGCAGTTCTTC
CDR3 protein: CASSSTGPGEQFF
D gene: .
clone size: few
V gene: TRBV12-3/TRBV12-4
J gene: TRBJ2-1

CDR3 DNA: TGTGCCAGCAGCTCATCGACAGTCAAGACATATTTT
CDR3 protein: CASSSSTVKTYF
D gene: .
clone size: few
V gene: TRBV3-1
J gene: TRBJ1-3

CDR3 DNA: TGTGCCAGCAGCCGACAGGGGGCAAGGGAGACCCAGTACTTC
CDR3 protein: CASSRQGARETQYF
D gene: TRBD1
clone size: .
V gene: TRBV5-5
J gene: TRBJ2-5

CDR3 DNA: TGTGCCAGCACCGCACGGCAAAATGGGGCCTCCGGGGAGCTGTTTTTT
CDR3 protein: CASTARQNGASGELFF
D gene: .
clone size: many
V gene: TRBV28
J gene: TRBJ2-2

CDR3 DNA: TGTGCCAGCAATACCCGTTGGGAGTCCTATGGCTACACCTTC
CDR3 protein: CASNTRWESYGYTF
D gene: .
clone size: few
V gene: TRBV19
J gene: TRBJ1-2

CDR3 DNA: TGTGCCAGCAGGAACCAAGGAAGCTCCTACGAGCAGTACTTC
CDR3 protein: CASRNQGSSYEQYF
D gene: .
clone size: .
V gene: TRBV2
J gene: TRBJ2-7

CDR3 DNA: .
CDR3 protein: CASSAGQGMSYEQYFGPGQPQHF
D gene: .
clone size: .
V gene: TRBV5-1
J gene: TRBJ1-5

CDR3 DNA: TGTGCCAGCAGTGACGATGGGTCCACCGGGGAGCTGTTTTTT
CDR3 protein: CASSDDGSTGELFF
D gene: .
clone size: many
V gene: TRBV6-4
J gene: TRBJ2-2

CDR3 DNA: TGCGCCAGCAGAGGAAGAGGCGGGACAGCGAGCTCCTACGAGCAGTACTTC
CDR3 protein: CASRGRGGTASSYEQYF
D gene: .
clone size: few
V gene: TRBV10-2
J gene: TRBJ2-7

CDR3 DNA: TGTGCCACCAGCGTCGGCAGGGGGACCCAAGAGACCCAGTACTTC
CDR3 protein: CATSVGRGTQETQYF
D gene: TRBD1
clone size: .
V gene: TRBV15
J gene: TRBJ2-5

CDR3 DNA: TGTGCCAGCAGCTTATTCTCGGAGCAGTTCTTC
CDR3 protein: CASSLFSEQFF
D gene: .
clone size: many
V gene: TRBV7-2
J gene: TRBJ2-1

CDR3 DNA: TGTGCCAGCAGACCTGACAAACCATCCTACGAGCAGTACTTC
CDR3 protein: CASRPDKPSYEQYF
D gene: .
clone size: few
V gene: TRBV28
J gene: TRBJ2-7

CDR3 DNA: TGTGCCAGCAGCTTAGCCGTGACTAGCACAGATACGCAGTATTTT
CDR3 protein: CASSLAVTSTDTQYF
D gene: .
clone size: many
V gene: TRBV7-3
J gene: TRBJ2-3

CDR3 DNA: TGTGCCAGCAGCCTACGACAGGATCCTATAATTCAGTACTTC
CDR3 protein: CASSLRQDPIIQYF
D gene: .
clone size: once
V gene: TRBV6-1
J gene: TRBJ2-4

CDR3 DNA: TGTGCCACCAGCATAGACAGGGGTGTCAATCAGCCCCAGCATTTT
CDR3 protein: CATSIDRGVNQPQHF
D gene: TRBD1
clone size: many
V gene: TRBV15
J gene: TRBJ1-5

CDR3 DNA: TGTGCCAGCAGGGATCCGGGACAGGGAACCTACGAGCAGTACTTC
CDR3 protein: CASRDPGQGTYEQYF
D gene: TRBD1
clone size: many
V gene: TRBV6-1
J gene: TRBJ2-7

CDR3 DNA: TGTGCCAGCAGCTTAGTGGGACTAGGCGAGACCCAGTACTTC
CDR3 protein: CASSLVGLGETQYF
D gene: TRBD2
clone size: many
V gene: TRBV11-2
J gene: TRBJ2-5

CDR3 DNA: TGTGCCAGTAGCAGACCGGGACTAGCGGTAGGACCCTACGAGCAGTACTTC
CDR3 protein: CASSRPGLAVGPYEQYF
D gene: TRBD2
clone size: many
V gene: TRBV19
J gene: TRBJ2-7

CDR3 DNA: TGTGCCAGCAGCACCCTGGACAGGGGGCAGAACCCGTACGAGCAGTACTTC
CDR3 protein: CASSTLDRGQNPYEQYF
D gene: TRBD1
clone size: many
V gene: TRBV11-2
J gene: TRBJ2-7

CDR3 DNA: TGTGCCACGACAGTTGGAAACACCATATATTTT
CDR3 protein: CATTVGNTIYF
D gene: .
clone size: .
V gene: TRBV28
J gene: TRBJ1-3

CDR3 DNA: TGCAGTGCTAGAGGGCAGGGACTCTGGGACGAGCAGTACTTC
CDR3 protein: CSARGQGLWDEQYF
D gene: .
clone size: .
V gene: TRBV20-1
J gene: TRBJ2-7

CDR3 DNA: TGTGCCAGCAGCTTGCCCCCTGGGGCATATGGCTACACCTTC
CDR3 protein: CASSLPPGAYGYTF
D gene: .
clone size: few
V gene: TRBV5-4
J gene: TRBJ1-2

CDR3 DNA: TGTGCCAGCAGACTCGGACAGGGGCCCTACGAGCAGTACTTC
CDR3 protein: CASRLGQGPYEQYF
D gene: TRBD1
clone size: .
V gene: TRBV28
J gene: TRBJ2-7

CDR3 DNA: TGTGCCAGCAGTCTAGACAGAGATAATTCACCCCTCCACTTT
CDR3 protein: CASSLDRDNSPLHF
D gene: .
clone size: .
V gene: TRBV2
J gene: TRBJ1-6

CDR3 DNA: TGTGCCAGCAGCTTCATCAATGAAGGCACAGATACGCAGTATTTT
CDR3 protein: CASSFINEGTDTQYF
D gene: .
clone size: .
V gene: TRBV7-2
J gene: TRBJ2-3

CDR3 DNA: TGCGCCAGCAGCTTGGACAGACCTTCTGGAAACACCATATATTTT
CDR3 protein: CASSLDRPSGNTIYF
D gene: .
clone size: .
V gene: TRBV5-1
J gene: TRBJ1-3

CDR3 DNA: TGTGCCAGCAGCTTGGACAGTCCTAATTCACCCCTCCACTTT
CDR3 protein: CASSLDSPNSPLHF
D gene: .
clone size: few
V gene: TRBV7-9
J gene: TRBJ1-6

CDR3 DNA: TGTGCCAGCAGTGCCTGGACAGGGGGCGAATCCCTCCACTTT
CDR3 protein: CASSAWTGGESLHF
D gene: TRBD1
clone size: .
V gene: TRBV25-1
J gene: TRBJ1-6

CDR3 DNA: TGTGCCAGCAGCGTAGATTTTGCGGGAGGGTCCTACGAGCAGTACTTC
CDR3 protein: CASSVDFAGGSYEQYF
D gene: TRBD2
clone size: .
V gene: TRBV9
J gene: TRBJ2-7

CDR3 DNA: TGCAGTGCTAGAGATATGTTGACGACGCGATCCTCCTACGAGCAGTACTTC
CDR3 protein: CSARDMLTTRSSYEQYF
D gene: .
clone size: once
V gene: TRBV20-1
J gene: TRBJ2-7

CDR3 DNA: TGTGCCAGCTCACCACAAGAAGCGGGAGCTGGGGAGCTGTTTTTT
CDR3 protein: CASSPQEAGAGELFF
D gene: TRBD2
clone size: few
V gene: TRBV18
J gene: TRBJ2-2

CDR3 DNA: TGTGCCAGCAGTGAAGCACCTGTAAGTCTCTCCTACGAGCAGTACTTC
CDR3 protein: CASSEAPVSLSYEQYF
D gene: .
clone size: .
V gene: TRBV2
J gene: TRBJ2-7

CDR3 DNA: TGTGCCAGCTCACCAGGTTCTCGGGGAACCTACGAGCAGTACTTC
CDR3 protein: CASSPGSRGTYEQYF
D gene: .
clone size: few
V gene: TRBV18
J gene: TRBJ2-7

CDR3 DNA: TGTGCCACCAGCAGTTCACCGTTAGCTAGCACAGATACGCAGTATTTT
CDR3 protein: CATSSSPLASTDTQYF
D gene: .
clone size: .
V gene: TRBV15
J gene: TRBJ2-3

CDR3 DNA: TGTGCCAGCTCACCGTCGGGACTCCAGATCCAAGAGACCCAGTACTTC
CDR3 protein: CASSPSGLQIQETQYF
D gene: .
clone size: few
V gene: TRBV18
J gene: TRBJ2-5

CDR3 DNA: TGTGCCATCAGGAGCTCCTACAATGAGCAGTTCTTC
CDR3 protein: CAIRSSYNEQFF
D gene: .
clone size: .
V gene: TRBV28
J gene: TRBJ2-1

CDR3 DNA: TGTGCCACCACACACATATCTGGGGTGCAGCCCCAGCATTTT
CDR3 protein: CATTHISGVQPQHF
D gene: .
clone size: many
V gene: TRBV28
J gene: TRBJ1-5